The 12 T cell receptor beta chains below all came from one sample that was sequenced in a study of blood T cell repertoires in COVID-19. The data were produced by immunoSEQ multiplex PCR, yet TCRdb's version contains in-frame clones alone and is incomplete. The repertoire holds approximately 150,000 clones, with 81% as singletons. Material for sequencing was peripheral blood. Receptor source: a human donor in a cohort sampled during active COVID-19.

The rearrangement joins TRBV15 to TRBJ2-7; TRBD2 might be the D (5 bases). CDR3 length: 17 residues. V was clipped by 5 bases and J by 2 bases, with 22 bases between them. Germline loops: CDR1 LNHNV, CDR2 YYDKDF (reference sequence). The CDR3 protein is CATSSLRGLAGAYEQYF. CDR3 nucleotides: TGTGCCACCAGCTCCCTAAGAGGGCTGGCAGGAGCCTACGAGCAGTACTTC.

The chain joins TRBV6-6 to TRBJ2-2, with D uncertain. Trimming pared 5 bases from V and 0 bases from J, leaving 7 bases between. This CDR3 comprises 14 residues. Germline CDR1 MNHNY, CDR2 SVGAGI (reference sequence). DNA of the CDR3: TGTGCCAGCAGTCGTATTTCGAACACCGGGGAGCTGTTTTTT. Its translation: CASSRISNTGELFF.

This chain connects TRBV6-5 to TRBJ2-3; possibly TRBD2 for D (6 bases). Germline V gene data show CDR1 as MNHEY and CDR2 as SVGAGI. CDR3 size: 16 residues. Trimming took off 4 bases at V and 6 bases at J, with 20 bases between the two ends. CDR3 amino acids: CASSSHLLTRSDTQYF. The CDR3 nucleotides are TGTGCCAGCAGTTCCCACCTCCTGACTAGATCGGATACGCAGTATTTT.

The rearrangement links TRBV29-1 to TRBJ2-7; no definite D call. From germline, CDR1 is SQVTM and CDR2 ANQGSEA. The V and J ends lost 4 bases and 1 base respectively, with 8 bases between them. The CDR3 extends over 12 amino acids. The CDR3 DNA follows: TGCAGCGTTGGCGACGGGTCCTACGAGCAGTACTTC. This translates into CSVGDGSYEQYF.

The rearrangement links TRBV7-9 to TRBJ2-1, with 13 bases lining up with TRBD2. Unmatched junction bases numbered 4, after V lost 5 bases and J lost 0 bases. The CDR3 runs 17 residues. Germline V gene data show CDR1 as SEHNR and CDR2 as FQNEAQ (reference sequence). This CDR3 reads CASSPWTSGSSYNEQFF. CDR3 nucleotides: TGTGCCAGCAGCCCTTGGACTAGCGGGAGCTCCTACAATGAGCAGTTCTTC.

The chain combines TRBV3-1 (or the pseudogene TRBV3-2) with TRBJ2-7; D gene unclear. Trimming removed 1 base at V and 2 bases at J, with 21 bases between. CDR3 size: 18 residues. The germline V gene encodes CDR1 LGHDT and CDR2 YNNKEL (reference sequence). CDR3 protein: CASSQVSYYDPDPYEQYF. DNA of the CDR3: TGTGCCAGCAGCCAAGTATCCTACTACGACCCCGATCCCTACGAGCAGTACTTC.

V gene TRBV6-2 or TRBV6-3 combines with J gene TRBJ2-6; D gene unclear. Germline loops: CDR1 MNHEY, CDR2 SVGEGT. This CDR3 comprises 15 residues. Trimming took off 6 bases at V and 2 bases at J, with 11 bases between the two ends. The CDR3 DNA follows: TGTGCCAGCAGACCTCAGCGAGCTGGGGCCAACGTCCTGACTTTC. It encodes CASRPQRAGANVLTF.

CDR3 amino acids: CASSRARASGSTDTQYF. In DNA, the CDR3 is TGCGCCAGCAGCCGCGCGAGGGCTAGCGGAAGCACAGATACGCAGTATTTT. The chain is built from TRBV4-3 and TRBJ2-3; 7 bases align to TRBD2. Trimming at V came to 4 bases and at J to 0 bases, leaving 10 bases not matched to a gene. The CDR3 length is 17 residues. Germline V CDR1 and CDR2: LGHNA, YSLEER.

The chain's CDR3 is CASSLNSGELFF. CDR3 nucleotides: TGTGCCAGCAGCTTAAACTCCGGGGAGCTGTTTTTT. The chain has TRBV7-2 and TRBJ2-2; the D is unclear. The CDR3 is 12 residues long. V dropped 2 bases and J dropped 6 bases, with 4 bases sitting between them. From germline, CDR1 is SGHTA and CDR2 FQGNSA.

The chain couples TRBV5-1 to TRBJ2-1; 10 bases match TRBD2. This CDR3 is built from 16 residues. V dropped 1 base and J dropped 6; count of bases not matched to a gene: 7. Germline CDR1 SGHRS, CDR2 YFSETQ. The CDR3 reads CASSLTSGTTSNEQFF. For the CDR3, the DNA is TGCGCCAGCAGCTTGACTAGCGGGACGACTAGCAATGAGCAGTTCTTC.

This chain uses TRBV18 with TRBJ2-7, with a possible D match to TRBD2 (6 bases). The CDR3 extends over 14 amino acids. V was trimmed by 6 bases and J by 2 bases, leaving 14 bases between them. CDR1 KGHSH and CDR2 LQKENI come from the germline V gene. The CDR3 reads CASSSGVGPYEQYF. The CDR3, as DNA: TGTGCCAGCTCCTCGGGGGTGGGGCCCTACGAGCAGTACTTC.

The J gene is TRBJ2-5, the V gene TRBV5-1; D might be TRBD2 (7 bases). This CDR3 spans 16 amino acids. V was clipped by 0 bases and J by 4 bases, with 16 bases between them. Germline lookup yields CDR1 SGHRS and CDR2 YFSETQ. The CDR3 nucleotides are TGCGCCAGCAGCTTGGCCGGGCCAAGGGGGGGAGAGACCCAGTACTTC. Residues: CASSLAGPRGGETQYF.